Each of the 20 T cell receptor beta chains below was sequenced from the same sample in a study of T cell responses to AZD1222 COVID-19 vaccine (dated by TCRdb to the early 2020s). Preparation of the library involved the immunoSEQ multiplex PCR assay. Imported from immuneACCESS, the table was reduced by TCRdb to in-frame sequences with V and J called. These copies leave out some clones; in studies compared against another copy, an unresolved V gene accounts for under half, and the cause of the remainder is not known. This sample comprises over 90,000 clones, over 70% of them detected only once. The ten largest clones take up 20% to 25% of the sample. This specimen's time point label, per the study, means: baseline before first vaccination. Sequences were derived from peripheral blood, sampled on day 0 of AZD1222 vaccination. The origin of the receptors is an adult in good health.

The V and J genes are TRBV3-1 (or the pseudogene TRBV3-2) and TRBJ1-2, with 7 bases fitting TRBD1. Germline V gene sequence: CDR1 LGHDT, CDR2 YNNKEL (reference sequence). The trim removed 5 bases at V and 3 bases at J, leaving 6 bases unmatched. The CDR3 is 14 amino acids. The CDR3 region is CASSSSGTDYGYTF. The DNA of the CDR3 is TGTGCCAGCAGCTCCTCCGGGACAGACTATGGCTACACCTTC.

This chain connects TRBV6-5 to TRBJ1-1, with TRBD1 matching over 9 bases. This CDR3 has 12 amino acids. From germline, CDR1 is MNHEY and CDR2 SVGAGI. V was clipped by 10 bases and J by 1 base; unmatched bases: 1. The CDR3 loop reads CATGQGNTEAFF. As DNA, the CDR3 is TGTGCCACGGGACAGGGGAACACTGAAGCTTTCTTT.

The V gene is TRBV6-5, the J gene TRBJ1-2, with a weak D call TRBD1 (6 bases). Trimming cost V 5 bases and J 7 bases, with 17 bases left between them. The CDR3 is 14 residues long. Per the germline V gene, CDR1 is MNHEY and CDR2 is SVGAGI. CDR3 DNA sequence: TGTGCCAGCAGTCCCTCAGGGGAGGGCTCTGGCTACACCTTC. Its protein product is CASSPSGEGSGYTF.

The chain links TRBV28 to TRBJ1-4; D is undetermined. The ends were cut back, 10 bases at V and 7 bases at J, with 10 bases in the middle. Germline loops: CDR1 MDHEN, CDR2 SYDVKM. CDR3 length equals 11 residues. DNA for the CDR3: TGTGCCACCGGGGTGGTTGAAAAACTGTTTTTT. Protein: CATGVVEKLFF.

This clone appeared a few times. This sequence joins TRBV18 and TRBJ1-2, with 8 bases identical to TRBD1. V dropped 3 bases and J dropped 5; count of bases not matched to a gene: 5. The CDR3 contains 14 residues. Per the germline V gene, CDR1 is KGHSH and CDR2 is LQKENI. The CDR3 here is CASSPDRVRYGYTF. The CDR3 region has the DNA TGTGCCAGCTCACCGGACAGGGTGAGGTATGGCTACACCTTC.

The chain joins TRBV11-1 to TRBJ1-5, with a weak D call TRBD1 (6 bases). Trimming pared 3 bases from V and 0 bases from J, leaving 9 bases between. The CDR3 runs 15 residues. Germline V gene lookup returns CDR1 SGHAT and CDR2 FQDESV (reference sequence). The CDR3 DNA sequence: TGTGCCAGCAGCTTGGACAGCTATAGCAATCAGCCCCAGCATTTT. Protein: CASSLDSYSNQPQHF.

The chain recombines TRBV11-3 with TRBJ2-1; 9 positions agree with TRBD1. CDR1 and CDR2 from the germline V gene are SGHNT and YENEEA. There are 15 residues in the CDR3. After removal of 5 bases from V and 5 bases from J, the junction contained 7 bases not matched to a gene. Here the CDR3 DNA reads TGTGCCAGCAGCCCAGACAGGGGGAAAAACAATGAGCAGTTCTTC. Translation: CASSPDRGKNNEQFF.

The chain couples TRBV4-3 to TRBJ1-1; no clear D. CDR3 length: 14 residues. V lost 5 bases to trimming and J lost 6 bases, with 16 bases between them. Germline values: CDR1 LGHNA, CDR2 YSLEER. Here the CDR3 reads CASSTNQDRPEAFF. For the CDR3, the DNA is TGCGCCAGCAGCACAAACCAGGACCGGCCTGAAGCTTTCTTT.

This chain joins TRBV5-6 and TRBJ2-3, with D tentatively TRBD1 (7 bases). This CDR3 has 16 residues. V shed 4 bases and J shed 6 bases, with 21 bases lying between them. CDR1 SGHDT and CDR2 YYEEEE come from the germline V gene. The CDR3 DNA reads as TGTGCCAGCAGCCCGGGGGCAGGGGGTCTCTTCGATACGCAGTATTTT. Translation: CASSPGAGGLFDTQYF.

In its sample, this clone was seen once. V usage is TRBV9 and J usage is TRBJ2-4; possibly TRBD1 for D (7 bases). Trimming shortened V by 2 bases and J by 8 bases, and 17 bases separated the two germline ends. The CDR3 is made up of 15 amino acids. Germline V CDR1 and CDR2: SGDLS, YYNGEE. The CDR3 DNA is TGTGCCAGCAGCGTGGAGGGGGCAGAAGGGGACATTCAGTACTTC. This codes for CASSVEGAEGDIQYF.

V is TRBV20-1 and J is TRBJ1-1; D gene unclear. The V gene's germline CDR1 is DFQATT and CDR2 SNEGSKA (reference sequence). Trimming cost V 2 bases and J 7 bases, with 8 bases left between them. CDR3 size: 11 residues. The CDR3 DNA reads as TGCAGTGCTAGATCGATGGGTGAAGCTTTCTTT. This sequence encodes CSARSMGEAFF.

The V gene is TRBV5-4, the J gene TRBJ2-1; 8 positions match TRBD2. CDR3 length equals 16 residues. V lost 0 bases to trimming and J lost 4 bases; unmatched junction nucleotides: 6. Germline lookup yields CDR1 SGHNT and CDR2 YYREEE (reference sequence). The CDR3 nucleotides are TGTGCCAGCAGCTTGGGGGTAGCGGGACTGTACAATGAGCAGTTCTTC. Its translation is CASSLGVAGLYNEQFF.

The chain recombines TRBV7-2 with TRBJ2-7; possibly TRBD2 for D (6 bases). The CDR3 is made up of 15 amino acids. In germline, CDR1 is SGHTA, CDR2 FQGNSA. V lost 5 bases and J 4 bases, leaving 18 bases between the germline ends. CDR3 bases: TGTGCCAGCAGCCGCCGGGCGGAGGGAGTATACGAGCAGTACTTC. It yields the protein CASSRRAEGVYEQYF.

The chain uses TRBV9 and TRBJ2-3; D is unresolved. The germline V gene has CDR1 SGDLS and CDR2 YYNGEE. The CDR3 length is 16 residues. Deletions cut 1 base from V and 0 bases from J, with 12 bases between. As DNA, the CDR3 is TGTGCCAGCAGCGTACAGGCCTCTGGTAGCACAGATACGCAGTATTTT. Protein: CASSVQASGSTDTQYF.

The V gene is TRBV7-2, the J gene TRBJ2-3, with D uncertain. The CDR3 covers 15 residues. Germline lookup yields CDR1 SGHTA and CDR2 FQGNSA. V was clipped by 7 bases and J by 5 bases, with 19 bases between them. The CDR3 reads CASTAGSGSRDTQYF. Here the CDR3 DNA reads TGTGCCAGCACCGCTGGGTCTGGGTCCAGAGATACGCAGTATTTT.

This clone was seen a single time. This rearrangement joins TRBV5-8 to TRBJ1-2; D remains ambiguous. The germline V gene has CDR1 SGHTS and CDR2 YDEGEE. V was cut by 7 bases and J by 5 bases, with 12 bases left in between. The CDR3 runs to 12 residues. The CDR3 sequence: CASDLGWYGYTF. The DNA for the CDR3 is TGTGCCAGCGACCTAGGGTGGTATGGCTACACCTTC.

V is TRBV28 and J is TRBJ1-3; D possibly corresponds to TRBD1 (5 bases). The CDR3 sequence is 16 residues long. Trimming stripped 1 base from V and 0 bases from J, with 10 bases between. The germline V gene has CDR1 MDHEN and CDR2 SYDVKM. For the CDR3, the DNA is TGTGCCAGCAGTTTATCCGGGACCCTCTCTGGAAACACCATATATTTT. Translating it yields CASSLSGTLSGNTIYF.

This chain connects TRBV24-1 to TRBJ2-2, with TRBD1 matching 8 bases. This CDR3 contains 16 residues. The J segment lost 4 bases and the V segment lost 2 bases, leaving 5 bases of the junction unmatched. CDR1 KGHDR and CDR2 SFDVKD come from the germline V gene. The CDR3 spells CATSDWRTGSTGELFF. The CDR3 region has the DNA TGTGCCACCAGTGATTGGCGGACAGGGAGCACCGGGGAGCTGTTTTTT.

Points on this clone: Distinct nucleotide sequences in the sample also encode this CDR3. The chain carries TRBV18 and TRBJ1-5; unclear D gene. The germline V and J ends were trimmed by 2 bases and 5 bases, with 7 bases remaining between them. Per the germline V gene, CDR1 is KGHSH and CDR2 is LQKENI. The CDR3 runs 13 residues. The CDR3 region is CASSPGRDQPQHF. As DNA, the CDR3 is TGTGCCAGCTCACCAGGGCGGGATCAGCCCCAGCATTTT.

This clone was observed once. The CDR3 DNA follows: TGTGCCAGCAGTTATAAGTGGCGGGGGGAGTACGAGCAGTACTTC. Its protein product is CASSYKWRGEYEQYF. This sequence joins TRBV6-5 and TRBJ2-7; 8 nucleotides line up with TRBD2. The germline V gene encodes CDR1 MNHEY and CDR2 SVGAGI. V trimming: 3 bases; J trimming: 4 bases; junction bases outside the gene matches: 8. This CDR3 is 15 amino acids long.